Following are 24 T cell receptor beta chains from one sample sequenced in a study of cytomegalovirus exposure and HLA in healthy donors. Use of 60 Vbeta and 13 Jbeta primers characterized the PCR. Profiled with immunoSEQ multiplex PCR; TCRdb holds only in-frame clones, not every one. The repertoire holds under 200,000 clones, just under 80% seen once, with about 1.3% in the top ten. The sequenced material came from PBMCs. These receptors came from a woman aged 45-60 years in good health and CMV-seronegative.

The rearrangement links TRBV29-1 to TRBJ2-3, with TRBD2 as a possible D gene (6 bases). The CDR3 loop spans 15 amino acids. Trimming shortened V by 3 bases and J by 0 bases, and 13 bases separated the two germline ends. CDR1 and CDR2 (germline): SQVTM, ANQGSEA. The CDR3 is CSVEPAGTSTDTQYF. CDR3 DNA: TGCAGCGTTGAGCCGGCGGGGACTAGCACAGATACGCAGTATTTT.

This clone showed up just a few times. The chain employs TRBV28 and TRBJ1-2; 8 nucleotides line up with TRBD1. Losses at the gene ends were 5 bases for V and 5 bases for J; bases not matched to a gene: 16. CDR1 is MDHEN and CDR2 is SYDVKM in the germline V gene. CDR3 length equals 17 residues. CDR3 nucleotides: TGTGCCAGCAGTCCCACTCACCGGGACAGGAAGTTTTATGGCTACACCTTC. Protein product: CASSPTHRDRKFYGYTF.

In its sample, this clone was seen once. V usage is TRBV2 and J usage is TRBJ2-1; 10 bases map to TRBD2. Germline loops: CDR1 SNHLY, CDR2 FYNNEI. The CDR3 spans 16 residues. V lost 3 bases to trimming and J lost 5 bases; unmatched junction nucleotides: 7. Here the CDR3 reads CASSDWASGGNNEQFF. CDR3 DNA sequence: TGTGCCAGCAGTGATTGGGCTAGCGGGGGAAACAATGAGCAGTTCTTC.

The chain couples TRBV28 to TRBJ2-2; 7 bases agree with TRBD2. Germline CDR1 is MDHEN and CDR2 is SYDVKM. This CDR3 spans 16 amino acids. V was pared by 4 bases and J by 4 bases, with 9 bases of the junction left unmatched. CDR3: CASSSLWASGTGELFF. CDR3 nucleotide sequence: TGTGCCAGCAGTTCCCTTTGGGCTAGCGGCACCGGGGAGCTGTTTTTT.

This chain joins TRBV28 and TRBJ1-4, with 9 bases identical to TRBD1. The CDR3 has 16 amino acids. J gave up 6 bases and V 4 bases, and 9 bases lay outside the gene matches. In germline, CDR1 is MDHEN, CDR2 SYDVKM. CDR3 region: CASSSDRGSVDEKLFF. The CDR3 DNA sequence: TGTGCCAGCAGTTCCGACAGGGGGTCGGTGGATGAAAAACTGTTTTTT.

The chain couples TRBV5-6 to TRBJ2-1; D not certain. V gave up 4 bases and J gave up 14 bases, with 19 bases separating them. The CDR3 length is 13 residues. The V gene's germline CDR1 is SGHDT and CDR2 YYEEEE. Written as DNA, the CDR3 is TGTGCCAGCAGCCTCCTTCCGAAGAACGAGGAGTTCTTC. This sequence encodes CASSLLPKNEEFF.

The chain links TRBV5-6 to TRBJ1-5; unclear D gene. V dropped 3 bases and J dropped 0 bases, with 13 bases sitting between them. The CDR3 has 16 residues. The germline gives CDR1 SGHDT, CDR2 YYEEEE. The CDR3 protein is CASSSRKIHSNQPQHF. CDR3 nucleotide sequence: TGTGCCAGCAGCTCGCGCAAGATCCATAGCAATCAGCCCCAGCATTTT.

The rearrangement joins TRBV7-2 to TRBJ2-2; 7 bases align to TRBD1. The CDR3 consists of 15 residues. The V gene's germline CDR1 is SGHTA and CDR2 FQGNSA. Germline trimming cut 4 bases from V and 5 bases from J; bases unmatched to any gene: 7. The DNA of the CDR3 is TGTGCCAGCAGCTCTTCGGGACAGCCGACCGGGGAGCTGTTTTTT. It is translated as CASSSSGQPTGELFF.

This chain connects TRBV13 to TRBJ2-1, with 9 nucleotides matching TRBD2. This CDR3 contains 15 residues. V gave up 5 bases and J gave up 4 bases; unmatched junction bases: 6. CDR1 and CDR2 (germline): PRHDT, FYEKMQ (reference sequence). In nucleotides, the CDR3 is TGTGCCAGCAGCCTCCTAGCGGGGCTATACAATGAGCAGTTCTTC. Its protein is CASSLLAGLYNEQFF.

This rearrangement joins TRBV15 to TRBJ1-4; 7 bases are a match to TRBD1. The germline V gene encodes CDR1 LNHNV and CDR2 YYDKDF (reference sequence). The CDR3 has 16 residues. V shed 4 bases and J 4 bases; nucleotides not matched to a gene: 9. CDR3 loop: CATSTGGAPFNEKLFF. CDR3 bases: TGTGCCACCAGCACAGGGGGAGCTCCCTTTAATGAAAAACTGTTTTTT.

DNA of the CDR3: TGTGCCTGGGGACAGGGGTTCTCGAGGAACACTGAAGCTTTCTTT. Residues: CAWGQGFSRNTEAFF. The chain joins TRBV30 to TRBJ1-1; 9 nucleotides line up with TRBD1. This CDR3 spans 15 amino acids. J gave up 1 base and V 5 bases, and 8 bases lay outside the gene matches. CDR1 and CDR2 (germline): GTSNPN, SVGIG (reference sequence).

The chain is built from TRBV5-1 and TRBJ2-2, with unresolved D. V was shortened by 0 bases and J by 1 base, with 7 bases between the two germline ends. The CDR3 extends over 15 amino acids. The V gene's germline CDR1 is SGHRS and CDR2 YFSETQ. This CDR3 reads CASSLGLLNTGELFF. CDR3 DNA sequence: TGCGCCAGCAGCTTGGGACTTTTGAACACCGGGGAGCTGTTTTTT.

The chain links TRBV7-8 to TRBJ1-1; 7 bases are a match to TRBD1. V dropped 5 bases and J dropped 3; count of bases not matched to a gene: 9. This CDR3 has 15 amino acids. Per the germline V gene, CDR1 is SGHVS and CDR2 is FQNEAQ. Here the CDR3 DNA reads TGTGCCAGCAGCCTCCACAGGGGACCATACACTGAAGCTTTCTTT. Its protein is CASSLHRGPYTEAFF.

The CDR3 DNA reads as TGCGCCAGCAGCTTTCGGACAGGGCCAGATACGCAGTATTTT. Translated: CASSFRTGPDTQYF. The chain has TRBV5-1 and TRBJ2-3; 8 nucleotides agree with TRBD1. Germline-derived CDR1 and CDR2 are SGHRS and YFSETQ. The ends lost 2 bases at V and 4 bases at J; junction bases unmatched: 3. The CDR3 is 14 residues long.

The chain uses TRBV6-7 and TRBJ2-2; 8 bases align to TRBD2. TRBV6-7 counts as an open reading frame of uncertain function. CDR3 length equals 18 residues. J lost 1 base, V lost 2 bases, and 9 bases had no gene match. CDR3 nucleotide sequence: TGTGCCAGCAGTTACATCGGACTAGCAAGAAAGAACACCGGGGAGCTGTTTTTT. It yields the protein CASSYIGLARKNTGELFF.

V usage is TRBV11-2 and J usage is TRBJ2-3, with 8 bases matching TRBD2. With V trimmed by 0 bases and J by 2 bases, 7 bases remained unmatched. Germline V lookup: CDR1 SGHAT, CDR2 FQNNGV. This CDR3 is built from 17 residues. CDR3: CASSLEGLEQVTDTQYF. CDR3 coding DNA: TGTGCCAGCAGCTTAGAGGGACTAGAACAAGTCACAGATACGCAGTATTTT.

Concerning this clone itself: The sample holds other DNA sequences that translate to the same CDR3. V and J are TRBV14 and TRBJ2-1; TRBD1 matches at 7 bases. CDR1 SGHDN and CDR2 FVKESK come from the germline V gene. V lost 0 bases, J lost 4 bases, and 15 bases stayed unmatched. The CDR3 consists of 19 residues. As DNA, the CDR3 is TGTGCCAGCAGCCAAGATGGGACAGCAACCCTCCCCCTTTACAATGAGCAGTTCTTC. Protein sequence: CASSQDGTATLPLYNEQFF.

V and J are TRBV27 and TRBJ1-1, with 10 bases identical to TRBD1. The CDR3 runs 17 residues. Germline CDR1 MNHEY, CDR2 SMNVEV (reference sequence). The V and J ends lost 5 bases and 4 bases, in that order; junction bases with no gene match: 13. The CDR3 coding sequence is TGTGCCAGCAGTCCCCGCCGGGACAGGGGTCTGAGCACTGAAGCTTTCTTT. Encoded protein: CASSPRRDRGLSTEAFF.

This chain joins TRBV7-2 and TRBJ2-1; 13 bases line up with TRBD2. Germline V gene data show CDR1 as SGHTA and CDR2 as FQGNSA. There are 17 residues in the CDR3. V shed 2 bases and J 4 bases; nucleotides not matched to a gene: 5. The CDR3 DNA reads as TGTGCCAGCAGCTTATTACTAGCGGGGGGGCCATACAATGAGCAGTTCTTC. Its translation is CASSLLLAGGPYNEQFF.

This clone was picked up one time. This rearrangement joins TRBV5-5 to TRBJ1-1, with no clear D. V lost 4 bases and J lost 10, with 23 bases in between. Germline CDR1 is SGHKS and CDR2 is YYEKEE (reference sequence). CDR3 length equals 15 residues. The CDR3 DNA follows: TGTGCCAGCAGCCCCGAATGGTTGGCAGGCGAAAGAGCTTTCTTT. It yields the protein CASSPEWLAGERAFF.

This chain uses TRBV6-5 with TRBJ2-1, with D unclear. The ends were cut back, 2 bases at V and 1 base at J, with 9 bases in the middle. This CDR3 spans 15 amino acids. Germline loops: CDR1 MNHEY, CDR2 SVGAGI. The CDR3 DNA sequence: TGTGCCAGCAGTTACGTGGCAGTTTCCTACAATGAGCAGTTCTTC. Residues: CASSYVAVSYNEQFF.

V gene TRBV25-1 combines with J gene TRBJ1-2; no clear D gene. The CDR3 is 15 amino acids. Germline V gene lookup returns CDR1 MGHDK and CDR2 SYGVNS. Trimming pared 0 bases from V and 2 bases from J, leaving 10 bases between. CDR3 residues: CASSEYIQENYGYTF. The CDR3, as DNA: TGTGCCAGCAGTGAATATATTCAAGAGAACTATGGCTACACCTTC.

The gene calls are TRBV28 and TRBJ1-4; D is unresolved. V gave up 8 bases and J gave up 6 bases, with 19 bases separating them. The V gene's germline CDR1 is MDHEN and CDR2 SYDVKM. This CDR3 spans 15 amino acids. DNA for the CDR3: TGTGCCAGCGGCACGCTGGGTGCCGGGGATGAAAAACTGTTTTTT. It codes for CASGTLGAGDEKLFF.

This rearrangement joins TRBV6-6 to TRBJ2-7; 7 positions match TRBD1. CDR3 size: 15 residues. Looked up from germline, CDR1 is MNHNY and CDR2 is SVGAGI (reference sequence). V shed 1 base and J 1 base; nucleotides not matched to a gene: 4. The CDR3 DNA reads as TGTGCCAGCAGTTACTACAGGGGAAGTTCCTACGAGCAGTACTTC. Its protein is CASSYYRGSSYEQYF.